This TCR beta chain was profiled in a study of T cells in Graves' hyperthyroidism and ophthalmopathy. Germline V lookup: CDR1 SGHRS, CDR2 YFSETQ. With 1 base removed from V and 0 bases from J, the gap between germline ends came to 15 bases. This CDR3 region has 17 residues. The TCR beta CDR3 regions underwent amplification using RNA transcripts as the source. First-round RT-PCR with HTBI primers amplified the TCR CDR3 region. Using its own MiXCR run on the multiplex PCR reads, TCRdb lists one record per CDR3 protein. The sample records a few hundred thousand distinct CDR3 sequences, 20% to 25% being singletons.

The chain uses TRBV5-1 and TRBJ2-3; D is possibly TRBD1 or TRBD2 (6 bases each). The TCR was taken from a woman between 70 and 85 years old with Graves' ophthalmopathy. What was sequenced was blood. In nucleotides, the CDR3 is TGCGCCAGCAGCTTGATGCCCTCGGGGGCCAGCACAGATACGCAGTATTTT. It codes for CASSLMPSGASTDTQYF.